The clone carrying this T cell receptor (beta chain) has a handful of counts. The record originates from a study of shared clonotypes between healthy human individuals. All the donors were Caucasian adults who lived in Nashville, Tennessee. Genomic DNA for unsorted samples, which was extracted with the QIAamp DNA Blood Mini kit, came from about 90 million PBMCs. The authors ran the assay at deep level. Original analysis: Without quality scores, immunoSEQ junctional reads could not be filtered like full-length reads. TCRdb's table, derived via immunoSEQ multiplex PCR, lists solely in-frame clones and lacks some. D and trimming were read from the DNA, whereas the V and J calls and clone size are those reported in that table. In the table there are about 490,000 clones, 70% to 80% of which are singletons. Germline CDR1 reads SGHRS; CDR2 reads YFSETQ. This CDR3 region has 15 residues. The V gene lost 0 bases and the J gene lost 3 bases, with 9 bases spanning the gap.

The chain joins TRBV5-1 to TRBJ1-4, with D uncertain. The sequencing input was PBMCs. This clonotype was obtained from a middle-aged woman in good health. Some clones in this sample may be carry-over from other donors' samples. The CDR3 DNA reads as TGCGCCAGCAGCTTGGTTGGGTCGGCTAATGAAAAACTGTTTTTT. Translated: CASSLVGSANEKLFF.